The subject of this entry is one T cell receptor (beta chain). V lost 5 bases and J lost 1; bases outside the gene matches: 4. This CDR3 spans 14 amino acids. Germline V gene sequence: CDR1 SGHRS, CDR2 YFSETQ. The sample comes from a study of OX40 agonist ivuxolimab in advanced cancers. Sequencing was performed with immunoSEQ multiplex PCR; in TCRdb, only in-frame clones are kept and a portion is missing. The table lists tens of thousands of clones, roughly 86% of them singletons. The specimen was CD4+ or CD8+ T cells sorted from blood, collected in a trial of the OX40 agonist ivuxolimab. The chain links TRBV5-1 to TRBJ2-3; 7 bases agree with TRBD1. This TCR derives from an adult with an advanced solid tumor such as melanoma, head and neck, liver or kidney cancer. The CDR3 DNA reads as TGCGCCAGCAGAGGGCAGGGGGGCACAGATACGCAGTATTTT. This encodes CASRGQGGTDTQYF.